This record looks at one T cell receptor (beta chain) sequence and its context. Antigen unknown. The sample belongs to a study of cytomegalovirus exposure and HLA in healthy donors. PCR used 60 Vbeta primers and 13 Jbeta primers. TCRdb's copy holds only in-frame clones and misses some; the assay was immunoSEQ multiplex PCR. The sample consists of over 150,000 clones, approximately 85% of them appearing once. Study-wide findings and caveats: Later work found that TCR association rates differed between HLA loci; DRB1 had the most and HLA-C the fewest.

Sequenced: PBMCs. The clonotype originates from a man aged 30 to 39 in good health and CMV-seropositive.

The CDR3 sequence is CASSFGRGHYEQYF. CDR3 coding DNA: TGTGCCAGCAGCTTCGGCAGGGGCCACTACGAGCAGTACTTC. The chain carries TRBV11-2 and TRBJ2-7, with D possibly matching TRBD1 (6 bases). The germline gives CDR1 SGHAT, CDR2 FQNNGV. This CDR3 is built from 14 residues. V was shortened by 3 bases and J by 3 bases, with 12 bases between the two germline ends.